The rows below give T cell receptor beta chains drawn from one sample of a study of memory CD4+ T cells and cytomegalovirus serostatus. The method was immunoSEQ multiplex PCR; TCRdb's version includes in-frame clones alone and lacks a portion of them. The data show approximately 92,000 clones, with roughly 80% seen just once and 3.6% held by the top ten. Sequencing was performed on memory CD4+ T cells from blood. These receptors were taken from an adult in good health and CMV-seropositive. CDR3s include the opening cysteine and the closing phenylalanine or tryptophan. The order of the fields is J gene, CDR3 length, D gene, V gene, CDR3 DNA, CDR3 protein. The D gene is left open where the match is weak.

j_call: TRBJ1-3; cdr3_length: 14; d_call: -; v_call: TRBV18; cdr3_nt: TGTGCCAGCTCACCACCGAGTCTCGGAAACACCATATATTTT; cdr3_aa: CASSPPSLGNTIYF
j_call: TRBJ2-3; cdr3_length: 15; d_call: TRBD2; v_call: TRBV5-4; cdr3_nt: TGTGCCAGCAGCCCCCGCAGCGGGAACGGAGATACGCAGTATTTT; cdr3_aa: CASSPRSGNGDTQYF
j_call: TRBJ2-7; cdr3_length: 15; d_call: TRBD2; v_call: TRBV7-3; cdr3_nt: TGTGCCAGCAGCTCCCAGGGAGGGTCGGGTTACGAGCAGTACTTC; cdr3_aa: CASSSQGGSGYEQYF
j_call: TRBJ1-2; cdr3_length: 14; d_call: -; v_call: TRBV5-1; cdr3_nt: TGCGCCAGCAGCTTGACAGGGCGGGACTATGGCTACACCTTT; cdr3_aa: CASSLTGRDYGYTF
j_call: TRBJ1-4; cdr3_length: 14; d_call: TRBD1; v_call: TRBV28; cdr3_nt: TGTGCCAGCAGCTGGGGACAGGGCAAGGAAAAACTGTTTTTT; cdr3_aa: CASSWGQGKEKLFF
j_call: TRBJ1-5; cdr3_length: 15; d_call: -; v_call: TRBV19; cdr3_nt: TGTGCCAGTAGTATAGGAGGAAATAGCAATCAGCCCCAGCATTTT; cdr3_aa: CASSIGGNSNQPQHF
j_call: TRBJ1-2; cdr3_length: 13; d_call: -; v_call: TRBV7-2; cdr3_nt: TGTGCCAGCAGCCCGGACCCTAACTATGGCTACACCTTC; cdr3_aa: CASSPDPNYGYTF
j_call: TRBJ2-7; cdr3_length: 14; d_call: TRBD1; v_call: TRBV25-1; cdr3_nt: TGTGCCAGCAGTGATCATCAGGGGGCCTACGAGCAGTACTTC; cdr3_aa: CASSDHQGAYEQYF
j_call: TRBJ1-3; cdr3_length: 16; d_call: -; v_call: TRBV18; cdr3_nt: TGTGCCAGCTCACCTCGGCAGGCCGCCTCTGGAAACACCATATATTTT; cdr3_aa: CASSPRQAASGNTIYF
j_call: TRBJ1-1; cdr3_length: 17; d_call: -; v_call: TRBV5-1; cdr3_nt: TGCGCCAGCAGCTTGGTGGCACAGCAGGTCATGAACACTGAAGCTTTCTTT; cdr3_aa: CASSLVAQQVMNTEAFF